This entry lists 29 T cell receptor beta chains sequenced from one sample in a study of blood T cell repertoires in COVID-19. Profiling relied on immunoSEQ multiplex PCR, and the TCRdb table lists in-frame clones only, not all of them. The sample contains some 300,000 clones, 87% of which appear only once. Sequenced: peripheral blood. The receptors here all came from a man younger than 35 with active or convalescent COVID-19.

This clone was detected a few times. The chain recombines TRBV5-1 with TRBJ1-4, with D unclear. Germline values: CDR1 SGHRS, CDR2 YFSETQ. CDR3 length: 13 residues. V was shortened by 2 bases and J by 5 bases, with 7 bases between the two germline ends. The CDR3 spells CASSFVPNEKLFF. DNA of the CDR3: TGCGCCAGCAGCTTTGTCCCAAATGAAAAACTGTTTTTT.

The chain couples TRBV29-1 to TRBJ2-3; 7 nucleotides agree with TRBD2. Losses at the gene ends were 7 bases for V and 4 bases for J; bases not matched to a gene: 14. CDR3 length: 15 residues. Germline V lookup: CDR1 SQVTM, CDR2 ANQGSEA. The CDR3 reads CSGTVGGRVSDTQYF. CDR3 bases: TGCAGCGGAACAGTTGGGGGGAGGGTGTCAGATACGCAGTATTTT.

V gene TRBV7-2 combines with J gene TRBJ1-1; D not certain. The CDR3 runs 15 residues. Germline V gene data show CDR1 as SGHTA and CDR2 as FQGNSA. Trimming took 2 bases from V and 5 from J, leaving 15 bases between them. The CDR3 reads CASSLWPGDLTEAFF. CDR3 sequence (DNA): TGTGCCAGCAGCTTATGGCCGGGTGATTTAACTGAAGCTTTCTTT.

The chain couples TRBV4-3 to TRBJ1-4; no clear D. The CDR3 runs to 18 residues. V gave up 0 bases and J gave up 0 bases, with 14 bases separating them. CDR1 is LGHNA, CDR2 YSLEER, per germline. CDR3 coding DNA: TGCGCCAGCAGCCAAGATCTTATGAGGCTATCAACTAATGAAAAACTGTTTTTT. Translation gives CASSQDLMRLSTNEKLFF.

This CDR3 reads CASSLPGGSYEQYF. The CDR3 bases are TGCGCCAGCAGCCTGCCAGGGGGCTCCTACGAGCAGTACTTC. J is TRBJ2-7 and V is TRBV4-1; 7 nucleotides match TRBD1. The CDR3 has 14 amino acids. Trimming took 4 bases from V and 0 from J; bases not matched to a gene: 3. Germline values: CDR1 MGHRA, CDR2 YSYEKL.

The rearrangement links TRBV11-2 to TRBJ1-1, with 7 bases matching TRBD1. This CDR3 has 14 residues. V lost 3 bases to trimming and J lost 5 bases; unmatched junction nucleotides: 6. Germline V CDR1 and CDR2: SGHAT, FQNNGV. The CDR3 is CASSFERGQTEAFF. In nucleotides, the CDR3 is TGTGCCAGCAGCTTTGAGAGGGGGCAGACTGAAGCTTTCTTT.

The V and J genes are TRBV13 and TRBJ2-5; weak D call: TRBD2 (6 bases). Trimming took 5 bases from V and 6 from J, leaving 16 bases between them. Germline V gene data show CDR1 as PRHDT and CDR2 as FYEKMQ (reference sequence). The CDR3 sequence is 14 residues long. The DNA of the CDR3 is TGTGCCAGCAGCAGCAGAGCGGGTGCGAAGACCCAGTACTTC. Its protein product is CASSSRAGAKTQYF.

A remark on this clone: This same CDR3 is encoded by further DNA sequences in the sample. This chain links TRBV7-8 with TRBJ2-1; D call uncertain. This CDR3 spans 15 amino acids. Germline V gives CDR1 SGHVS, CDR2 FQNEAQ. The V and J ends lost 0 bases and 0 bases respectively, with 6 bases between them. CDR3: CASSLAGTSYNEQFF. The CDR3, as DNA: TGTGCCAGCAGCTTAGCGGGCACCTCCTACAATGAGCAGTTCTTC.

This clone was seen a few times. The chain couples TRBV7-3 to TRBJ2-2; tentative D call: TRBD1 (6 bases). The CDR3 is made up of 15 amino acids. Per the germline V gene, CDR1 is SGHTA and CDR2 is FQGTGA. V lost 1 base, J lost 6 bases, and 12 bases lay in between. CDR3 amino acids: CASSLMGPGAGELFF. The CDR3 coding sequence is TGTGCCAGCAGCTTAATGGGACCAGGGGCCGGGGAGCTGTTTTTT.

The chain employs TRBV19 and TRBJ1-5, with TRBD1 identical over 7 bases. Trimming took 4 bases from V and 8 from J; bases not matched to a gene: 17. The length of the CDR3 is 17 residues. Germline V lookup: CDR1 LNHDA, CDR2 SQIVND (reference sequence). For the CDR3, the DNA is TGTGCCAGTAGTAACCCCCGACAGGGCCTTTTAGATAAGCCCCAGCATTTT. Residues: CASSNPRQGLLDKPQHF.

This clone was counted at least ten times. The chain carries TRBV2 and TRBJ2-7; tentative D call: TRBD2 (5 bases). V was cut by 1 base and J by 2 bases, with 15 bases left in between. There are 16 residues in the CDR3. From germline, CDR1 is SNHLY and CDR2 FYNNEI. CDR3 coding DNA: TGTGCCAGCAGTGAAGGTTCAGCGGCCGTAACCTACGAGCAGTACTTC. This translates into CASSEGSAAVTYEQYF.

The rearrangement joins TRBV3-1 (or the pseudogene TRBV3-2) to TRBJ2-1; D unresolved. There are 14 residues in the CDR3. In germline, CDR1 is LGHDT, CDR2 YNNKEL (reference sequence). Trimming left V 1 base short and J 9 bases short, with 13 bases between. CDR3: CASSQGATASEQFF. The CDR3 DNA reads TGTGCCAGCAGCCAAGGGGCGACCGCAAGTGAGCAGTTCTTC.

This clone was seen a handful of times. V and J are TRBV27 and TRBJ2-5; 8 bases fit TRBD2. The CDR3 contains 14 residues. Germline-derived CDR1 and CDR2 are MNHEY and SMNVEV (reference sequence). V trimming: 3 bases; J trimming: 5 bases; junction bases outside the gene matches: 5. The CDR3 DNA sequence: TGTGCCAGCAGTTTCCGGGGGGGCCGCGAGACCCAGTACTTC. Translated: CASSFRGGRETQYF.

The rearrangement joins TRBV10-1 to TRBJ1-3; TRBD1 agrees at 7 bases. The CDR3 has 17 amino acids. CDR1 WNHNN and CDR2 SYGVQD come from the germline V gene (reference sequence). The V gene end was trimmed by 5 bases and the J gene end by 0 bases; junction bases not matched to a gene: 10. CDR3 region: CASSPGTAYYSGNTIYF. In DNA form, the CDR3 reads TGCGCCAGCAGTCCCGGGACAGCCTACTACTCTGGAAACACCATATATTTT.

The rearrangement uses TRBV6-5 and TRBJ1-2; tentative D call: TRBD1 (5 bases). Germline-derived CDR1 and CDR2 are MNHEY and SVGAGI. The CDR3 spans 15 residues. Trimming removed 6 bases from V and 4 bases from J, with 18 bases in between. DNA for the CDR3: TGTGCCAGCAGCCCCCCAGGGACTTCTCCCTATGGCTACACCTTC. Translating gives CASSPPGTSPYGYTF.

This clone has only a few counts. The chain uses TRBV15 and TRBJ2-7, with D possibly TRBD1 on 6 matching bases. The CDR3 is 14 residues long. Germline V gene sequence: CDR1 LNHNV, CDR2 YYDKDF (reference sequence). V was cut by 1 base and J by 3 bases, with 10 bases left in between. The CDR3 sequence is CATSRGRQDYEQYF. The CDR3 DNA reads as TGTGCCACCAGCAGAGGTAGACAGGACTACGAGCAGTACTTC.

This chain connects TRBV7-9 to TRBJ1-2; 10 bases are a match to TRBD1. The CDR3 consists of 14 residues. Germline V gene data show CDR1 as SEHNR and CDR2 as FQNEAQ (reference sequence). The ends lost 3 bases at V and 6 bases at J; junction bases unmatched: 4. The CDR3 region has the DNA TGTGCCAGCAGCTTTTGGGACAGGGGTGATGGCTACACCTTC. Its translation is CASSFWDRGDGYTF. Filled out from reference TRBV7-9 and TRBJ1-2, the complete variable domain reads DTGVSQNPRHKITKRGQNVTFRCDPISEHNRLYWYRQTLGQGPEFLTYFQNEAQLEKSRLLSDRFSAERPKGSFSTLEIQRTEQGDSAMYLCASSFWDRGDGYTFGSGTRLTVV.

This clone occurred a few times. The chain combines TRBV7-7 with TRBJ2-7, with 9 bases fitting TRBD2. From germline, CDR1 is SSHAT and CDR2 FNYEAQ (reference sequence). The CDR3 spans 15 residues. Trimming cost V 1 base and J 4 bases; bases outside gene matches: 5. CDR3: CASSLGSGGHYEQYF. CDR3 DNA: TGTGCCAGCAGCTTAGGTAGCGGGGGCCATTACGAGCAGTACTTC.

The chain has TRBV27 and TRBJ2-7, with TRBD2 identical over 8 bases. J lost 4 bases, V lost 3 bases, and 5 bases had no gene match. The CDR3 has 14 amino acids. CDR1 MNHEY and CDR2 SMNVEV come from the germline V gene (reference sequence). CDR3 nucleotides: TGTGCCAGCAGTTTTAGCGGGGTAGGATACGAGCAGTACTTC. Amino acid sequence: CASSFSGVGYEQYF.

V gene TRBV11-2 combines with J gene TRBJ2-7; TRBD2 is a possible D gene (6 bases). The CDR3 sequence is 14 residues long. CDR1 is SGHAT and CDR2 is FQNNGV in the germline V gene. V shed 0 bases and J shed 2 bases, with 8 bases lying between them. The CDR3 spells CASSLDPGAYEQYF. CDR3 bases: TGTGCCAGCAGCTTAGACCCGGGGGCCTACGAGCAGTACTTC.

The V gene is TRBV4-1, the J gene TRBJ2-7; a possible D gene is TRBD2 (6 bases). V lost 4 bases, J lost 5 bases, and 12 bases lay in between. CDR1 and CDR2 (germline): MGHRA, YSYEKL. The CDR3 is 13 amino acids. In DNA form, the CDR3 reads TGCGCCAGCAGCCCCAGACTAGAAAACGAGCAGTACTTC. It yields the protein CASSPRLENEQYF.

The rearrangement links TRBV7-2 to TRBJ2-6, with 10 bases fitting TRBD2. Germline V lookup: CDR1 SGHTA, CDR2 FQGNSA. The CDR3 is 17 amino acids. Here the CDR3 reads CACRSGRGPSGANVLTF. The DNA of the CDR3 is TGTGCATGCCGCAGCGGGAGGGGACCCTCTGGGGCCAACGTCCTGACTTTC.

The chain couples TRBV6-1 to TRBJ1-6; D possibly corresponds to TRBD1 (6 bases). Trimming took off 2 bases at V and 6 bases at J, with 11 bases between the two ends. The germline V gene has CDR1 MNHNS and CDR2 SASEGT. The CDR3 runs to 15 residues. CDR3 region: CASSELGAGNSPLHF. As DNA, the CDR3 is TGTGCCAGCAGTGAATTGGGGGCTGGTAATTCACCCCTCCACTTT.

The chain joins TRBV7-6 to TRBJ1-2, with D possibly matching TRBD1 (5 bases). CDR1 and CDR2 (germline): SGHVS, FNYEAQ. The CDR3 has 11 residues. Trimming removed 10 bases at V and 9 bases at J, with 15 bases between. This CDR3 reads CAKTGGWSYTF. CDR3 sequence (DNA): TGTGCCAAGACTGGGGGGTGGAGCTACACCTTC.

This chain uses TRBV11-1 with TRBJ1-1, with no clear D. CDR1 and CDR2 from the germline V gene are SGHAT and FQDESV (reference sequence). The CDR3 is 15 amino acids. V was clipped by 5 bases and J by 3 bases, with 16 bases between them. The CDR3 is CASSRSEYQDTEAFF. The CDR3 coding sequence is TGTGCCAGCAGCAGATCAGAGTATCAGGACACTGAAGCTTTCTTT.

V is TRBV27 and J is TRBJ2-7, with D tentatively TRBD1 (6 bases). From germline, CDR1 is MNHEY and CDR2 SMNVEV (reference sequence). V lost 5 bases to trimming and J lost 3 bases, with 14 bases between them. There are 14 residues in the CDR3. The CDR3 is CASSAGAWGYEQYF. The CDR3 bases are TGTGCCAGCAGTGCAGGGGCGTGGGGCTACGAGCAGTACTTC.

This chain joins TRBV7-8 and TRBJ2-5; 9 positions match TRBD2. The germline V gene has CDR1 SGHVS and CDR2 FQNEAQ. V trimming: 3 bases; J trimming: 5 bases; junction bases outside the gene matches: 10. The CDR3 covers 16 residues. CDR3 protein: CASSFHGGGARETQYF. CDR3 in DNA: TGTGCCAGCAGCTTCCATGGCGGGGGGGCTCGGGAGACCCAGTACTTC.

This clone was seen just once. The chain links TRBV6-5 to TRBJ1-2; possible D gene TRBD1, 6 bases. The CDR3 is 14 amino acids. CDR1 and CDR2 (germline): MNHEY, SVGAGI. Trimming took 2 bases from V and 6 from J, leaving 13 bases between them. Here the CDR3 reads CASSYLRPGDGYTF. For the CDR3, the DNA is TGTGCCAGCAGTTACCTCAGGCCAGGGGATGGCTACACCTTC.

This chain connects TRBV18 to TRBJ2-1; 7 bases map to TRBD2. This CDR3 contains 15 residues. V dropped 1 base and J dropped 10; count of bases not matched to a gene: 10. The germline V gene has CDR1 KGHSH and CDR2 LQKENI. The CDR3 sequence: CASSPRAGPIKEQFF. The CDR3 nucleotides are TGTGCCAGCTCACCACGAGCGGGGCCTATCAAGGAGCAGTTCTTC. Using reference TRBV18 and TRBJ2-1 for the parts outside the CDR3, the full variable domain is NAGVMQNPRHLVRRRGQEARLRCSPMKGHSHVYWYRQLPEEGLKFMVYLQKENIIDESGMPKERFSAEFPKEGPSILRIQQVVRGDSAAYFCASSPRAGPIKEQFFGPGTRLTVL.